What follows is one T cell receptor beta chain and its context. What antigen it recognizes has not been identified. Qualities for individual bases were not recorded, and no much larger clone is one base off. TCR beta CDR3 regions were amplified from genomic DNA with the immunoSEQ v3 hsTCRB kit using bias-controlled multiplex PCR. The TCR libraries were sequenced on an Illumina NextSeq 500 to roughly 1.8 million read pairs for survey level or about 5-6.5 million read pairs for deep level. On the authors' methods: The immunoSEQ Analyzer software assigned V, D and J genes, filtered out non-productive sequences, and reported clonality. Repertoires of infused TIL and blood were compared using productive Simpson clonality and the Morisita overlap index of productive TRB rearrangements. The table comes from immuneACCESS by way of TCRdb, which keeps in-frame sequences with V and J called. Part of the clones is missing from these tables; in studies checked, under half for an unresolved V gene and the rest for unknown reasons. Clonal size and the V and J genes are those of that table, whereas D and trimming came from the DNA. The sample table lists under 100,000 clones, 50% to 70% of them with a count of one. Clones ranked in the top ten supply 10% to 11% of the sample.

Taken with the paper, the label for time point translates to: pre-treatment sample, taken before nivolumab and TIL therapy. The baseline tumor samples, taken from the same resection that was used to grow TIL, were excised metastases, most often pleural nodules or supraclavicular lymph nodes. Tumors were harvested prior to any PD-1/PD-L1 blockade, after which nivolumab was administered to patients, and lymphodepletion, expanded TIL infusion and IL-2 were given to patients who progressed. A phase I trial run at two centers enrolled adults with stage 4 NSCLC between 2017 and 2020. Samples came from a single-arm, open-label phase I trial of tumor-infiltrating lymphocyte therapy with nivolumab in advanced non-small cell lung cancer. For each resected tumor, portions were snap-frozen in liquid nitrogen and kept at -80 degrees C. Using laser-capture macrodissection, tumor regions of interest were selected on H&E sections, then pulverized into approximately 16 mg aliquots and extracted using Qiagen Allprep kits.

The junction shows trimming of 5 bases on V and 2 bases on J, and the gene matches do not reach 4 bases of it. The CDR1 and CDR2 encoded by the germline V gene are SGHRS and YFSETQ. The CDR3 sequence holds 15 residues, the cysteine and phenylalanine included. Just the 45-base CDR3 DNA is kept, in frame starting at base 1. These data belong to a study of TIL therapy for anti-PD-1-resistant metastatic lung cancer (dated by TCRdb to about 2021). With respect to the entire study: Enrolled patients had a median age of almost 55 years (range 38-75) and a median tumor PD-L1 proportion score of under 7%. The cohort was composed predominantly of lung adenocarcinoma, with a few EGFR-mutant and two ALK-rearranged tumors included, and half of patients were identified as current or former smokers. Across the cohort, whole-exome sequencing showed a median non-synonymous tumor mutation burden of roughly 1.5 mutations per megabase. T cell receptor beta sequencing of tumor and peripheral blood served to follow clonotypes across the tumor, the expanded TIL product, and serial blood samples. The research as a whole found: The study protocol defined all tumor marker inferences as exploratory. The cohort was highly selected, including more treatment-naive, never-smoker and oncogene-addicted patients than is typical, which limits generalizability. TIL culture showed high clonal turnover, with many enriched product clones undetected in the baseline tumor, suggesting clonal contraction rather than faithful expansion. Higher clonality and lower diversity were observed in expanded TIL cultures than in baseline intratumoral T cells (median clonality 6% vs 31%, p < 0.0001).

The rearrangement combines TRBV5-1 with TRBJ2-1; TRBD1 lines up with 10 middle nucleotides. The sample in question was tumor tissue, obtained at baseline. This TCR was recovered from a person aged 25 to 80 with non-small cell lung cancer. The CDR3 protein: CASRAGTGAYNEQFF. The DNA is TGCGCCAGCAGAGCCGGGACAGGGGCCTACAATGAGCAGTTCTTC.